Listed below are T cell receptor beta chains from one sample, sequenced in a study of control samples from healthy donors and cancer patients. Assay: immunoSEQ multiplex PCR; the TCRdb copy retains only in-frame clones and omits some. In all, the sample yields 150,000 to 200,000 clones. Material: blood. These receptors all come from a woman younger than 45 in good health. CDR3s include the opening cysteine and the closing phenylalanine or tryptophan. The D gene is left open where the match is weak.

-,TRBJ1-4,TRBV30,TGTGCCTGGAGTGTAACGACAGCAACTAATGAAAAACTGTTTTTT,CAWSVTTATNEKLFF
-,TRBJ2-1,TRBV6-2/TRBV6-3,TGTGCCAGCAGTTACTCGTCCCGTAGGAATGAGCAGTTCTTC,CASSYSSRRNEQFF
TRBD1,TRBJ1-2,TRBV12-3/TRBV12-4,TGTGCCAGCACCGGGACAGATAATGGCTACACCTTC,CASTGTDNGYTF
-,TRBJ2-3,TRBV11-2,TGTGCCAGCAGCTCCCTCAGGGATACGCAGTATTTT,CASSSLRDTQYF
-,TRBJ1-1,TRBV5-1,TGCGCCAGCAGCGAGACGGACAGATCTCCTTTCTTT,CASSETDRSPFF
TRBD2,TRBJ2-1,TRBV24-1,TGTGCCACCAGATCCCAGGCGGGAGCCCAGTTCTTC,CATRSQAGAQFF
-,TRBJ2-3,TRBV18,TGTGCCAGCTCACCTAGCACAGATACGCAGTATTTT,CASSPSTDTQYF
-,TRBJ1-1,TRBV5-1,TGCGCCAGCAGCTTGGGGGGCGCGGACACTGAAGCTTTCTTT,CASSLGGADTEAFF
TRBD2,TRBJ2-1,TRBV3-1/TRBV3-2,TGTGCCAGCAGCCTTCCCGGGACTAGCGGCCTGGGGGAGCAGTTCTTC,CASSLPGTSGLGEQFF
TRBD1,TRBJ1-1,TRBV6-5,TGTGCCAGCGGGACAGGGGGCACTGAAGCTTTCTTT,CASGTGGTEAFF
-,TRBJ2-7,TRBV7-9,TGTGCCAGCAGCTCATCCCCTCTAAACTGGCAGTACTTC,CASSSSPLNWQYF
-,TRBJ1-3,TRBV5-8,TGTGCCAGCAGCTTCGGCGGGGCCAACACCATATATTTT,CASSFGGANTIYF
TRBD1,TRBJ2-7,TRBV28,TGTGCCAGCAGTTTGGACAGGGCTCACGAGCAGTACTTC,CASSLDRAHEQYF
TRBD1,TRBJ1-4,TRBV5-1,TGCGCCAGCAGCCTCGGGACAGGGATTAATGAAAAACTGTTTTTT,CASSLGTGINEKLFF
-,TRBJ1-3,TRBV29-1,TGCAGCGTTGAGTATGGAAACACCATATATTTT,CSVEYGNTIYF
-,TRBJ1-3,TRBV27,TGTGCCAGCAGTTCCAAAGGGACATCCGGAAACACCATATATTTT,CASSSKGTSGNTIYF
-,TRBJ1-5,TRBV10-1,TGCGCCAGCAGTGAGTCACCCAGGGCCCGGAATCAGCCCCAGCATTTT,CASSESPRARNQPQHF
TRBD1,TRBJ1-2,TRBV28,TGTGCCAGCAGTGGAGGGGACAGGGATCCTCTTTGGTATGGCTACACCTTC,CASSGGDRDPLWYGYTF
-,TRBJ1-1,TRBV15,TGTGCCACCAGCAGAGATCGGGGCCCGAACACTGAAGCTTTCTTT,CATSRDRGPNTEAFF
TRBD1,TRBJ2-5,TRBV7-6,TGTGCCAGCAGCTCACTACAGGGGGCACATCCAGAGGAGACCCAGTACTTC,CASSSLQGAHPEETQYF
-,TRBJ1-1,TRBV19,TGTGCCAGTAGTACTCAGGGAGGGAGTGGAACTGAAGCTTTCTTT,CASSTQGGSGTEAFF
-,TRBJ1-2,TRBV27,TGTGCCAGCAGTTTATATGATAACTATGGCTACACCTTC,CASSLYDNYGYTF
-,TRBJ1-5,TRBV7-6,TGTGCCAGCAGCTTGTCAGGGCTTAGCAATCAGCCCCAGCATTTT,CASSLSGLSNQPQHF
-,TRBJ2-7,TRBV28,TGTGCCAGTACAGGCTACGAGCAGTACTTC,CASTGYEQYF